This T cell receptor beta chain was sequenced in a study of patients and donors after allogeneic stem cell transplantation (dated by TCRdb to about 2020). Library construction relied on RT-PCR. Sequencing instrument: NextSeq 550. Through fastp at Q25 and MiXCR, TCRdb rebuilt clones from the public reads, retaining in-frame beta chains. When rows share a CDR3 protein, they turn into one entry using the most common DNA and genes. In all, the sample holds about a million distinct CDR3 sequences, and about a sixth of those were seen once. The biggest ten clones account for around 6% of the sample. In the case of this clonotype: It lacks a known antigen. The record has no base qualities; no much larger clone is one base away.

Inclusive of the bounding cysteine and phenylalanine, the CDR3 is 13 residues long. The retained sequence is limited to the CDR3, 39 bases, with the frame set at the first base. V is shortened by 5 bases, J by 10 bases, and the region joining them spans 12 bases. CDR1 and CDR2 were assigned from the germline V gene as LGHNA and YNFKEQ. This TCR derives from a human donor who was either an allogeneic HSCT recipient or a stem cell or donor lymphocyte infusion donor (not recorded which). It is not recorded whose cells these are; they may come from a transplant donor. Input material: blood, either unsorted or a sorted T cell fraction (not recorded which). The chain was built from TRBV4-2 and TRBJ1-6; TRBD1 is perhaps the D gene, given 6 matching bases. In nucleotide form, the sequence is TGTGCCAGCAGCGCACAGGGAAGGTCACCCCTCCACTTT. Translated, it reads CASSAQGRSPLHF.